The rows below give T cell receptor beta chains drawn from one sample of a study of response to subunit inactivated influenza vaccine. Each CDR3 protein gets one entry after TCRdb re-called the RT-PCR reads with MiXCR. The sample shows about 570,000 distinct CDR3 sequences, approximately 10% of them seen only once. These data were also filed under a second study, of T cells expressing NK-cell markers.

Material: PBMCs from blood, obtained on the day of vaccination. The receptors were gathered from a man aged 50-59 years who received an inactivated influenza vaccine. Each CDR3 is given with its conserved first and last residue. The D gene is left open where the match is weak. Clone size is not always given. Where it is, it says once, few, many or a class for expanded clones.

clone_size | j_call | v_call | d_call | cdr3_aa | cdr3_nt
few | TRBJ1-1 | TRBV6-2/TRBV6-3 | TRBD1 | CASRPQGAVTEAFF | TGTGCCAGCAGACCACAGGGGGCAGTCACTGAAGCTTTCTTT
- | TRBJ2-2 | TRBV12-3/TRBV12-4 | TRBD1 | CASSPSQGAGGELFF | TGTGCCAGCAGTCCTAGTCAGGGGGCAGGCGGGGAGCTGTTTTTT
many | TRBJ2-1 | TRBV29-1 | TRBD2 | CSVRLPGGWLDEQFF | TGCAGCGTACGACTCCCGGGGGGATGGTTAGATGAGCAGTTCTTC
many | TRBJ2-2 | TRBV20-1 | TRBD2 | CSARTLAGANTGELFF | TGCAGTGCTAGGACGCTAGCGGGCGCGAACACCGGGGAGCTGTTTTTT
- | TRBJ2-7 | TRBV7-9 | - | CASSFVGGPGEQYF | TGTGCCAGCAGCTTTGTAGGAGGGCCCGGGGAGCAGTACTTC
- | TRBJ2-7 | TRBV20-1 | - | CSARVSGPYEQYF | TGCAGTGCTAGGGTCTCGGGGCCCTACGAGCAGTACTTC
- | TRBJ2-5 | TRBV10-3 | - | CAISVRVLETQYF | TGTGCCATCAGTGTCAGGGTATTGGAGACCCAGTACTTC
few | TRBJ2-3 | TRBV11-2 | - | CASSLTGPRTDTQYF | TGTGCCAGCAGCTTAACGGGGCCTCGCACAGATACGCAGTATTTT
- | TRBJ2-3 | TRBV28 | - | CASSPSLGTQYF | TGTGCCAGCAGTCCTTCTTTGGGTACGCAGTATTTT
- | TRBJ2-1 | TRBV6-2/TRBV6-3 | TRBD2 | CASSLSGRAVEQFF | TGTGCCAGCAGTCTTAGCGGGAGGGCCGTTGAGCAGTTCTTC
few | TRBJ2-2 | TRBV12-3/TRBV12-4 | - | CASRPSPGELFF | TGTGCCAGCAGACCGAGTCCCGGGGAGCTGTTTTTT
few | TRBJ2-1 | TRBV7-2 | TRBD2 | CASTPWTSAYNEQFF | TGTGCCAGCACCCCTTGGACTAGCGCATACAATGAGCAGTTCTTC
few | TRBJ2-5 | TRBV12-3/TRBV12-4 | TRBD2 | CASSLGLAVYQETQYF | TGTGCCAGCAGCCTTGGACTAGCGGTGTACCAAGAGACCCAGTACTTC
- | TRBJ2-3 | TRBV6-2/TRBV6-3 | TRBD2 | CASTKAGGYTDTQYF | TGTGCCAGCACTAAAGCGGGGGGATACACAGATACGCAGTATTTT
many | TRBJ2-3 | TRBV6-2/TRBV6-3 | - | CASSRGIQGNTQYF | TGTGCCAGCAGCCGCGGGATCCAGGGGAATACGCAGTATTTT
- | TRBJ2-1 | TRBV12-5 | TRBD2 | CASGPPAGTSGHNEQFF | TGTGCTAGTGGTCCCCCCGCCGGGACTAGCGGTCACAATGAGCAGTTCTTC
- | TRBJ2-1 | TRBV30 | TRBD2 | CAWSVLSGVSEQFF | TGTGCCTGGAGTGTACTTAGCGGGGTGTCTGAGCAGTTCTTC
few | TRBJ1-1 | TRBV19 | - | CASSSSGDTEAFF | TGTGCCAGTAGTAGTTCCGGGGACACTGAAGCTTTCTTT
few | TRBJ2-1 | TRBV3-1 | TRBD2 | CASSPGLAGEKGVNEQFF | TGTGCCAGCAGCCCGGGACTAGCGGGAGAGAAGGGGGTGAATGAGCAGTTCTTC
once | TRBJ2-7 | TRBV28 | - | CASSLGVLNEQYF | TGTGCCAGCAGTTTGGGAGTGTTAAACGAGCAGTACTTC
- | TRBJ2-1 | TRBV10-3 | - | CAISESWVGTYNEQFF | TGTGCCATCAGTGAGTCGTGGGTCGGGACCTACAATGAGCAGTTCTTC
- | TRBJ2-1 | TRBV12-3/TRBV12-4 | - | CASKPGLGSYNEQFF | TGTGCCAGCAAGCCGGGACTTGGATCCTACAATGAGCAGTTCTTC
- | TRBJ2-1 | TRBV3-1 | - | CASSREGNEQFF | TGTGCCAGCAGCCGTGAGGGGAATGAGCAGTTCTTC
few | TRBJ2-1 | TRBV29-1 | - | CSVSGFAEQFF | TGCAGCGTTTCGGGGTTCGCTGAGCAGTTCTTC
- | TRBJ2-7 | TRBV7-9 | - | CASSSTPGRAYEQYF | TGTGCCAGCAGCTCAACTCCGGGACGGGCCTACGAGCAGTACTTC
- | TRBJ2-4 | TRBV4-1 | - | CASSTWDFKNIQYF | TGCGCCAGCAGCACCTGGGACTTCAAAAACATTCAGTACTTC
- | TRBJ2-6 | TRBV6-1 | - | CASGFRWGRLSGANVLTF | TGTGCCAGCGGCTTCAGGTGGGGGCGCCTTTCTGGGGCCAACGTCCTGACTTTC
many | TRBJ1-1 | TRBV18 | TRBD1 | CASSAGTGSTEAFF | TGTGCCAGCTCAGCCGGGACAGGGAGCACTGAAGCTTTCTTT
- | TRBJ1-4 | TRBV29-1 | - | CSARINEKLFF | TGCAGCGCCCGAATAAATGAAAAACTGTTTTTT
- | TRBJ2-1 | TRBV7-9 | - | CASHLASSSYNEQFF | TGTGCCAGCCACCTAGCGTCGAGCTCCTACAATGAGCAGTTCTTC
few | TRBJ2-1 | TRBV29-1 | - | CSVVRSGLANEQFF | TGCAGCGTTGTTCGGTCGGGTCTTGCCAATGAGCAGTTCTTC
few | TRBJ2-7 | TRBV12-3/TRBV12-4 | - | CASSRAGTNYEQYF | TGTGCCAGCAGCCGCGCCGGGACAAACTACGAGCAGTACTTC
few | TRBJ1-1 | TRBV6-2/TRBV6-3 | TRBD1 | CASSYRGQGERSTEAFF | TGTGCCAGCAGTTACCGAGGACAGGGGGAAAGATCCACTGAAGCTTTCTTT
- | TRBJ2-2 | TRBV29-1 | - | CSVRGSGELFF | TGCAGCGTTCGGGGTTCCGGGGAGCTGTTTTTT
few | TRBJ2-1 | TRBV9 | TRBD2 | CASSVAGLAGVSYNEQFF | TGTGCCAGCAGCGTAGCCGGACTAGCGGGAGTCTCCTACAATGAGCAGTTCTTC
few | TRBJ2-1 | TRBV2 | - | CASSPVSLRAQFF | TGTGCCAGCAGTCCCGTATCGCTTAGGGCACAGTTCTTC
- | TRBJ2-3 | TRBV7-3 | - | CASSLSGRISTDTQYF | TGTGCCAGCAGCCTCTCGGGGCGGATTAGCACAGATACGCAGTATTTT
few | TRBJ1-2 | TRBV4-2 | - | CASSPGRGSHYGYTF | TGTGCCAGCAGCCCCGGGAGGGGATCTCACTATGGCTACACCTTC
few | TRBJ1-5 | TRBV6-2/TRBV6-3 | - | CASSLYPQGRGQPQHF | TGTGCCAGCAGCCTTTACCCACAGGGCCGTGGTCAGCCCCAGCATTTT
few | TRBJ2-2 | TRBV5-6 | TRBD1 | CASSYGQVNTGELFF | TGTGCCAGCAGCTATGGACAGGTCAACACCGGGGAGCTGTTTTTT
few | TRBJ2-1 | TRBV4-1 | - | CASSQGRGRTYNEQFF | TGCGCCAGCAGCCAAGGGCGCGGAAGAACCTACAATGAGCAGTTCTTC
few | TRBJ1-5 | TRBV12-3/TRBV12-4 | - | CASSSMGATNQPQHF | TGTGCCAGCAGTTCGATGGGGGCTACCAATCAGCCCCAGCATTTT
few | TRBJ1-2 | TRBV4-3 | - | CASSQDKDSVRDYTF | TGCGCCAGCAGCCAAGATAAGGACTCAGTGAGGGACTACACCTTC
- | TRBJ2-7 | TRBV5-1 | TRBD1 | CASSVETGYEQYF | TGCGCCAGCAGCGTGGAGACAGGGTACGAGCAGTACTTC
- | TRBJ1-2 | TRBV5-1 | TRBD1 | CASKGQGAFYGYTF | TGCGCCAGTAAAGGACAGGGGGCTTTCTATGGCTACACCTTC
few | TRBJ2-7 | TRBV11-2 | - | CASSDTRSGDGQYF | TGTGCCAGCAGCGACACGAGGTCGGGGGATGGGCAGTACTTC
- | TRBJ2-7 | TRBV4-3 | TRBD2 | CASSQSPGLWTSGSSYEQYF | TGCGCCAGCAGCCAATCACCGGGACTTTGGACTAGCGGGAGTTCCTACGAGCAGTACTTC
- | TRBJ2-1 | TRBV3-1 | TRBD2 | CASSYGWSSGNNEQFF | TGTGCCAGCAGCTACGGCTGGTCTAGCGGAAACAATGAGCAGTTCTTC
- | TRBJ2-1 | TRBV20-1 | TRBD1 | CSAIGPGQYNEQFF | TGCAGTGCTATCGGCCCGGGACAGTACAATGAGCAGTTCTTC
few | TRBJ1-2 | TRBV20-1 | TRBD1 | CSARTGGGGYTF | TGCAGTGCTAGAACAGGGGGCGGGGGCTACACCTTC
many | TRBJ2-5 | TRBV28 | - | CASTTRASFQETQYF | TGTGCCAGCACTACCCGGGCTTCCTTTCAAGAGACCCAGTACTTC
few | TRBJ2-7 | TRBV6-1 | - | CASSGPPVGVYEQYF | TGTGCCAGCAGTGGCCCCCCCGTGGGGGTCTACGAGCAGTACTTC
- | TRBJ2-2 | TRBV20-1 | - | CSARAGGPGTGELFF | TGCAGTGCTAGAGCCGGGGGGCCGGGCACCGGGGAGCTGTTTTTT
many | TRBJ1-5 | TRBV19 | - | CASSLQQNSNQPQHF | TGTGCCAGTAGTCTGCAACAGAATAGCAATCAGCCCCAGCATTTT